Listed here are 18 T cell receptor beta chains from one sample, sequenced in a study of control samples from healthy donors and cancer patients. The protocol was immunoSEQ multiplex PCR, while the TCRdb copy is restricted to in-frame clones and leaves out a portion. The data show about 97,000 clones, roughly 89% seen once. Sequences were obtained from blood. The receptors were sampled from a man aged 25-40 years in good health.

The chain joins TRBV12-3 or TRBV12-4 to TRBJ1-5, with D possibly being TRBD1 (5 bases). This CDR3 region has 13 residues. V was cut by 3 bases and J by 6 bases, with 9 bases left in between. The CDR3 DNA reads TGTGCCAGCAGTTTGAGGGACCGTCAGCCCCAGCATTTT. It specifies CASSLRDRQPQHF.

The chain has TRBV28 and TRBJ2-7; D is undetermined. Trimming pared 3 bases from V and 1 base from J, leaving 7 bases between. CDR3 length equals 13 residues. Germline CDR1 and CDR2: MDHEN and SYDVKM. The CDR3 nucleotides read TGTGCCAGCAGTTTGATTAGGTCCTACGAGCAGTACTTC. Residues: CASSLIRSYEQYF.

The CDR3 sequence: CASSLLAENTEAFF. The CDR3 coding sequence is TGTGCCAGCAGTTTACTGGCAGAGAACACTGAAGCTTTCTTT. The gene calls are TRBV27 and TRBJ1-1; D unclear. There are 14 residues in the CDR3. Germline CDR1 MNHEY, CDR2 SMNVEV (reference sequence). V was shortened by 2 bases and J by 1 base, with 8 bases between the two germline ends.

The CDR3 spells CASSSGTAIINTEAFF. The CDR3 DNA follows: TGTGCCAGCAGTTCCGGGACAGCCATCATAAACACTGAAGCTTTCTTT. This chain joins TRBV7-9 and TRBJ1-1; 7 bases fit TRBD1. The ends lost 6 bases at V and 2 bases at J; junction bases unmatched: 12. Germline V lookup: CDR1 SEHNR, CDR2 FQNEAQ (reference sequence). The CDR3 has 16 amino acids.

The chain links TRBV28 to TRBJ1-5; a weak D match, TRBD1 (6 bases). Germline loops: CDR1 MDHEN, CDR2 SYDVKM. V lost 3 bases to trimming and J lost 1 base, with 10 bases between them. CDR3 length equals 15 residues. CDR3 DNA sequence: TGTGCCAGCAGTTTCCGGGGGGCCAGCAATCAGCCCCAGCATTTT. Protein sequence: CASSFRGASNQPQHF.

This clone was detected only once. The chain links TRBV5-1 to TRBJ2-3; perhaps TRBD1 as D (6 bases). V lost 1 base and J lost 3, with 9 bases in between. Germline V gene sequence: CDR1 SGHRS, CDR2 YFSETQ. CDR3 size: 14 residues. CDR3 residues: CASSLNTGTDTQYF. The CDR3 region has the DNA TGCGCCAGCAGCTTGAATACAGGGACAGATACGCAGTATTTT.

DNA of the CDR3: TGCGCCAGCAGCTATAGCGGAAACAGGGATGAGCAGTTCTTC. It encodes CASSYSGNRDEQFF. The rearrangement uses TRBV5-1 and TRBJ2-1; either TRBD1 or TRBD2 may supply D (6 bases each). With 3 bases removed from V and 8 bases from J, the gap between germline ends came to 15 bases. Germline values: CDR1 SGHRS, CDR2 YFSETQ. The length of the CDR3 is 14 residues.

The CDR3 loop reads CASSFGNSYNEQFF. The DNA of the CDR3 is TGCGCCAGCAGCTTTGGGAACTCCTACAATGAGCAGTTCTTC. The rearrangement uses TRBV5-1 and TRBJ2-1; D is undetermined. Trimming took 2 bases from V and 0 from J, leaving 6 bases between them. The CDR3 has 14 residues. Germline V gives CDR1 SGHRS, CDR2 YFSETQ.

This chain uses TRBV5-5 with TRBJ2-7, with D perhaps TRBD2 (6 bases). Germline V gene sequence: CDR1 SGHKS, CDR2 YYEKEE (reference sequence). The CDR3 runs to 15 residues. Trimming stripped 4 bases from V and 1 base from J, with 15 bases between. The CDR3 sequence: CASSDPTGRSYEQYV. As DNA, the CDR3 is TGTGCCAGCAGCGACCCCACGGGGAGGTCCTACGAGCAGTACGTC.

This clone occurred once. The chain combines TRBV6-1 with TRBJ2-7; the D gene is possibly TRBD2 (5 bases). Germline CDR1 is MNHNS and CDR2 is SASEGT. The CDR3 runs to 16 residues. V lost 0 bases and J 3 bases, leaving 15 bases between the germline ends. The CDR3 here is CASSEALLGGFYEQYF. CDR3 bases: TGTGCCAGCAGTGAAGCTCTACTAGGCGGGTTCTACGAGCAGTACTTC.

The chain employs TRBV11-2 and TRBJ2-5; the D gene is possibly TRBD1 (6 bases). The CDR3 consists of 17 residues. CDR1 is SGHAT, CDR2 FQNNGV, per germline. The V end lost 3 bases, the J end lost 3 bases, and 20 bases lay between the germline ends. In nucleotides, the CDR3 is TGTGCCAGCAGCTTGGGCCGCGGAACAGGGACAAAAGAGACCCAGTACTTC. It codes for CASSLGRGTGTKETQYF.

The rearrangement joins TRBV6-5 to TRBJ1-4; the D gene is possibly TRBD1 (5 bases). Trimming pared 2 bases from V and 4 bases from J, leaving 8 bases between. The germline V gene has CDR1 MNHEY and CDR2 SVGAGI. This CDR3 is 14 amino acids long. This CDR3 is CASSYRGNNEKLFF. The DNA for the CDR3 is TGTGCCAGCAGTTACAGGGGAAATAATGAAAAACTGTTTTTT.

Here the CDR3 DNA reads TGTGCCAGCTCATGGAGCTCTGGGGCCAACGTCCTGACTTTC. Translation: CASSWSSGANVLTF. The chain employs TRBV7-6 and TRBJ2-6; the D is unclear. The CDR3 consists of 14 residues. V lost 8 bases, J lost 0 bases, and 8 bases lay in between. Germline V gives CDR1 SGHVS, CDR2 FNYEAQ.

The chain recombines TRBV6-4 with TRBJ2-3; D unclear. Trimming cost V 2 bases and J 2 bases, with 5 bases left between them. Germline V gene sequence: CDR1 MRHNA, CDR2 SNTAGT. The length of the CDR3 is 13 residues. The CDR3 nucleotides are TGTGCCAGCAGTGACAGACACACAGATACGCAGTATTTT. It encodes CASSDRHTDTQYF.

V gene TRBV11-2 combines with J gene TRBJ2-7, with a weak D call TRBD2 (6 bases). The CDR3 sequence is 15 residues long. Trimming cost V 2 bases and J 4 bases, with 15 bases left between them. Germline CDR1 is SGHAT and CDR2 is FQNNGV. In DNA form, the CDR3 reads TGTGCCAGCAGCTTATTCCCGGGAGCTCAGTACGAGCAGTACTTC. It translates to CASSLFPGAQYEQYF.

The rearrangement links TRBV5-5 to TRBJ2-1; D remains ambiguous. In germline, CDR1 is SGHKS, CDR2 YYEKEE (reference sequence). V was cut by 0 bases and J by 9 bases, with 7 bases left in between. The CDR3 has 12 amino acids. The CDR3 DNA follows: TGTGCCAGCAGCTTGGAAGTTGCTGAGCAGTTCTTC. Translation gives CASSLEVAEQFF.

V and J are TRBV5-1 and TRBJ1-2; tentative D call: TRBD1 (6 bases). V was trimmed by 2 bases and J by 3 bases, leaving 8 bases between them. The length of the CDR3 is 13 residues. Germline CDR1 reads SGHRS; CDR2 reads YFSETQ. CDR3 amino acids: CASSFKGDYGYTF. CDR3 bases: TGCGCCAGCAGCTTTAAGGGGGACTATGGCTACACCTTC.

The chain links TRBV28 to TRBJ2-7; D could derive from TRBD1 or TRBD2 (7 bases each). The germline gives CDR1 MDHEN, CDR2 SYDVKM. V was clipped by 7 bases and J by 0 bases, with 13 bases between them. The CDR3 runs 14 residues. DNA of the CDR3: TGTGCCAGCACCAGGGGGGGTTCCTCCTACGAGCAGTACTTC. This gives the protein CASTRGGSSYEQYF.